The entry that follows covers one TCR beta chain sequence. Its antigen is not identified. These data belong to a study of cytomegalovirus exposure and HLA in healthy donors. Overall study findings and caveats: Over 150 TCR beta chains were listed as cytomegalovirus-associated. Rare TCR sequences predominated, though certain public TCRs were found in many donors.

The CDR3 length is 16 residues. Germline V gene lookup returns CDR1 MNHEY and CDR2 SMNVEV (reference sequence). Trimming removed 8 bases at V and 1 base at J, with 18 bases between. Clones were read by immunoSEQ multiplex PCR, and TCRdb kept only the in-frame ones, dropping some. The sample lists 160,000 or so clones; about 87% were seen once. Sequenced material: PBMCs. The sequence came from a woman in her thirties in good health and CMV-seronegative. J is TRBJ2-1 and V is TRBV27, with D perhaps matching TRBD1 (5 bases). The CDR3 DNA is TGTGCCAGCGCCCACTTGAAGGGGCTTTCCTACAATGAGCAGTTCTTC. This codes for CASAHLKGLSYNEQFF.